This T cell receptor beta chain was retrieved from a study of shared T cell receptors in the human thymus. Measured with immunoSEQ multiplex PCR; TCRdb has only the in-frame clones, and not every one. This sample has 630,000 or so clones, with 87% found just once. Germline V lookup: CDR1 MNHEY, CDR2 SMNVEV (reference sequence). The CDR3 runs 14 residues. With 3 bases removed from V and 1 base from J, the gap between germline ends came to 7 bases. The data were also submitted as part of a second study, on human thymus T cells. That study adds: Each of the donors was a healthy Finnish infant who was undergoing open corrective cardiac surgery for congenital heart defects. Related studies noted strongly shared thymic repertoires across unrelated people.

This receptor was obtained from a boy under two years old with a congenital heart defect. The chain is built from TRBV27 and TRBJ1-3; D unresolved. The material sequenced was thymocytes. The CDR3: CASSFTGSGNTIYF. CDR3 DNA sequence: TGTGCCAGCAGTTTCACGGGGTCTGGAAACACCATATATTTT.